This note documents a single TCR beta chain sequence. This record comes from a study of blood T cell repertoires in COVID-19. Germline-derived CDR1 and CDR2 are MNHNS and SASEGT. V lost 1 base to trimming and J lost 8 bases, with 15 bases between them. This CDR3 contains 15 residues. Clones were sequenced by immunoSEQ multiplex PCR, and TCRdb holds only the in-frame ones, with some missing. Of hundreds of thousands of clones listed, 87% are singletons. The chain employs TRBV6-1 and TRBJ1-5; the D is unclear. Material for sequencing was PBMCs or T cells enriched from blood (not recorded which). The sequence came from a man in his forties in a cohort exposed to, infected with or recovered from COVID-19 (not recorded which). CDR3 in DNA: TGTGCCAGCAGTGAAGAGAGGCGCTTCCTTGAGCCCCAGCATTTT. It translates to CASSEERRFLEPQHF.